A single sample is the source of the 29 T cell receptor beta chains below, sequenced in a study of cytomegalovirus exposure and HLA in healthy donors. This PCR relied on a set of 60 Vbeta primers and 13 Jbeta primers. Data came from immunoSEQ multiplex PCR; TCRdb stores just in-frame clones and leaves some out. The data hold fewer than 250,000 clones, with around 83% observed a single time. Sample: PBMCs. The receptor set was obtained from a man in his forties in good health and CMV-seropositive.

J is TRBJ2-3 and V is TRBV7-3, with 7 bases that match TRBD1. CDR1 and CDR2 (germline): SGHTA, FQGTGA. This CDR3 has 14 residues. V shed 5 bases, J shed 5 bases, and the junction held 7 bases outside the gene matches. CDR3 nucleotides: TGTGCCAGCAGCGCCCGACAGGGAGTAGATACGCAGTATTTT. It translates to CASSARQGVDTQYF.

V and J are TRBV19 and TRBJ1-1; D gene uncertain. CDR1 LNHDA and CDR2 SQIVND come from the germline V gene (reference sequence). The CDR3 loop spans 13 amino acids. The germline V and J ends were trimmed by 7 bases and 7 bases, with 16 bases remaining between them. Here the CDR3 reads CASTIREYGEAFF. CDR3 nucleotide sequence: TGTGCCAGTACCATCCGGGAGTACGGTGAAGCTTTCTTT. Full variable domain (remainder filled in from reference TRBV19 and TRBJ1-1): DGGITQSPKYLFRKEGQNVTLSCEQNLNHDAMYWYRQDPGQGLRLIYYSQIVNDFQKGDIAEGYSVSREKKESFPLTVTSAQKNPTAFYLCASTIREYGEAFFGQGTRLTVV.

The rearrangement joins TRBV5-1 to TRBJ2-2, with D unresolved. Germline values: CDR1 SGHRS, CDR2 YFSETQ. V was pared by 0 bases and J by 2 bases, with 2 bases between. CDR3 length: 13 residues. The CDR3 DNA reads as TGCGCCAGCAGCTTGGCTAACACCGGGGAGCTGTTTTTT. This codes for CASSLANTGELFF.

The V and J genes are TRBV9 and TRBJ2-7; D is possibly TRBD2 (6 bases). Germline CDR1 reads SGDLS; CDR2 reads YYNGEE. The CDR3 length is 18 residues. The V end lost 0 bases, the J end lost 7 bases, and 26 bases lay between the germline ends. The CDR3 loop reads CASSVGHVTGVFPGEQYF. CDR3 sequence (DNA): TGTGCCAGCAGCGTAGGCCACGTGACGGGAGTGTTTCCGGGTGAGCAGTACTTC.

The chain links TRBV27 to TRBJ1-5, with D uncertain. CDR3 length: 12 residues. V was shortened by 8 bases and J by 5 bases, with 10 bases between the two germline ends. Germline CDR1 is MNHEY and CDR2 is SMNVEV (reference sequence). CDR3 loop: CASGYTDQPQHF. The CDR3 coding sequence is TGTGCCAGCGGATACACAGATCAGCCCCAGCATTTT.

The chain uses TRBV9 and TRBJ1-2; 7 nucleotides agree with TRBD1. With 0 bases clipped from V and 0 bases from J, the junction kept 2 bases outside the gene matches. Per the germline V gene, CDR1 is SGDLS and CDR2 is YYNGEE. The CDR3 covers 15 residues. CDR3: CASSVDGTANYGYTF. The CDR3 coding sequence is TGTGCCAGCAGCGTAGATGGGACAGCTAACTATGGCTACACCTTC.

The V call is TRBV30, the J call TRBJ2-3; tentatively, D is TRBD2 (5 bases). Trimming stripped 2 bases from V and 0 bases from J, with 12 bases between. CDR3 length equals 15 residues. Germline V gives CDR1 GTSNPN, CDR2 SVGIG (reference sequence). The CDR3 loop is CAWSRFEGSTDTQYF. DNA of the CDR3: TGTGCCTGGAGTAGGTTCGAGGGAAGCACAGATACGCAGTATTTT.

CDR3 sequence: CASSLLREGEQFF. The CDR3 DNA reads TGTGCCAGCAGCTTACTTCGGGAGGGTGAGCAGTTCTTC. The chain joins TRBV11-1 to TRBJ2-1, with 8 bases fitting TRBD2. The CDR3 runs to 13 residues. Germline CDR1 is SGHAT and CDR2 is FQDESV (reference sequence). J lost 9 bases, V lost 2 bases, and 3 bases had no gene match. The whole variable domain, remainder taken from reference TRBV11-1 and TRBJ2-1, is EAEVAQSPRYKITEKSQAVAFWCDPISGHATLYWYRQILGQGPELLVQFQDESVVDDSQLPKDRFSAERLKGVDSTLKIQPAELGDSAMYLCASSLLREGEQFFGPGTRLTVL.

This chain links TRBV19 with TRBJ2-5, with D possibly being TRBD2 (6 bases). With the DNA end fitting TRBJ2-7 better, the J assignment may be wrong. This CDR3 is built from 13 residues. Germline loops: CDR1 LNHDA, CDR2 SQIVND (reference sequence). The CDR3 region has the DNA TGTGCCAGTAGTATGTTTAGCGGCTACGAGCAGTACTTC. Protein: CASSMFSGYEQYF.

This clone was counted once. V and J are TRBV27 and TRBJ1-1; D is unresolved. V lost 7 bases to trimming and J lost 5 bases, with 8 bases between them. This CDR3 is built from 11 residues. CDR1 MNHEY and CDR2 SMNVEV come from the germline V gene (reference sequence). CDR3 in amino acids: CASIRRTEAFF. As DNA, the CDR3 is TGTGCCAGCATAAGGAGGACTGAAGCTTTCTTT.

The V gene is TRBV5-1, the J gene TRBJ2-3; D gene unclear. Per germline, CDR1 SGHRS and CDR2 YFSETQ. Trimming took 0 bases from V and 5 from J, leaving 10 bases between them. This CDR3 is 14 amino acids long. The CDR3 DNA is TGCGCCAGCAGCTTGGACGGGTTTGGAGATACGCAGTATTTT. Protein product: CASSLDGFGDTQYF.

The table lists this clone with a few counts. This chain connects TRBV6-1 to TRBJ2-1; 9 bases are a match to TRBD2. V shed 0 bases and J 8 bases; nucleotides not matched to a gene: 5. The CDR3 has 15 amino acids. CDR1 is MNHNS, CDR2 SASEGT, per germline. The CDR3 DNA reads TGTGCCAGCAGTGAAGCTAGCGGGAGCAAGTATGAGCAGTTCTTC. Translation gives CASSEASGSKYEQFF.

The chain combines TRBV7-9 with TRBJ1-5; no clear D gene. V was shortened by 4 bases and J by 2 bases, with 9 bases between the two germline ends. CDR1 is SEHNR, CDR2 FQNEAQ, per germline (reference sequence). This CDR3 is built from 14 residues. The CDR3 nucleotides are TGTGCCAGCAGCTCTGCAGAGGGCAATCAGCCCCAGCATTTT. Protein: CASSSAEGNQPQHF.

This clone was counted once. The chain employs TRBV27 and TRBJ2-3; 8 bases are a match to TRBD1. There are 16 residues in the CDR3. The junction had 10 bases not matched to a gene; V was cut back by 2 bases and J by 6 bases. Germline assignment: CDR1 MNHEY and CDR2 SMNVEV (reference sequence). The CDR3 loop is CASSLRADRERDTQYF. The CDR3 coding sequence is TGTGCCAGCAGTTTAAGGGCGGACAGGGAACGTGATACGCAGTATTTT.

This sequence joins TRBV5-1 and TRBJ2-7, with TRBD1 matching 11 bases. V shed 7 bases, J shed 2 bases, and the junction held 5 bases outside the gene matches. The CDR3 length is 14 residues. In germline, CDR1 is SGHRS, CDR2 YFSETQ. CDR3 sequence (DNA): TGCGCCAGCGGGACAGGGGGGAACGCCTACGAGCAGTACTTC. This sequence encodes CASGTGGNAYEQYF. The full variable domain, its missing parts supplied by reference TRBV5-1 and TRBJ2-7, is KAGVTQTPRYLIKTRGQQVTLSCSPISGHRSVSWYQQTPGQGLQFLFEYFSETQRNKGNFPGRFSGRQFSNSRSEMNVSTLELGDSALYLCASGTGGNAYEQYFGPGTRLTVT.

V usage is TRBV19 and J usage is TRBJ2-3; 11 nucleotides match TRBD2. Unmatched junction bases numbered 5, after V lost 5 bases and J lost 4 bases. Per the germline V gene, CDR1 is LNHDA and CDR2 is SQIVND (reference sequence). The CDR3 covers 15 residues. The CDR3 region is CASSLLAGVSDTQYF. CDR3 bases: TGTGCCAGTAGTTTACTAGCGGGAGTCTCAGATACGCAGTATTTT. Looking up the rest from reference TRBV19 and TRBJ2-3 gives the full variable domain: DGGITQSPKYLFRKEGQNVTLSCEQNLNHDAMYWYRQDPGQGLRLIYYSQIVNDFQKGDIAEGYSVSREKKESFPLTVTSAQKNPTAFYLCASSLLAGVSDTQYFGPGTRLTVL.

In this sample, this clone turned up a few times. The chain links TRBV2 to TRBJ2-2, with D perhaps matching TRBD1 (5 bases). The CDR3 consists of 14 residues. V lost 7 bases and J 4 bases, leaving 13 bases between the germline ends. Looked up from germline, CDR1 is SNHLY and CDR2 is FYNNEI. CDR3 DNA sequence: TGTGCCAGCAACTGGGGCACGCGCACCGGGGAGCTGTTTTTT. Its translation: CASNWGTRTGELFF. Full variable domain (rest looked up from reference TRBV2 and TRBJ2-2): EPEVTQTPSHQVTQMGQEVILRCVPISNHLYFYWYRQILGQKVEFLVSFYNNEISEKSEIFDDQFSVERPDGSNFTLKIRSTKLEDSAMYFCASNWGTRTGELFFGEGSRLTVL.

The rearrangement uses TRBV7-3 and TRBJ2-1; D gene unclear. Germline values: CDR1 SGHTA, CDR2 FQGTGA. This CDR3 contains 15 residues. V was pared by 5 bases and J by 0 bases, with 11 bases between. As DNA, the CDR3 is TGTGCCAGCAGCCCCCTCCCGAGCTCCTACAATGAGCAGTTCTTC. The encoded protein is CASSPLPSSYNEQFF.

The V and J genes are TRBV6-5 and TRBJ2-3, with D possibly TRBD2 on 6 matching bases. Per the germline V gene, CDR1 is MNHEY and CDR2 is SVGAGI. This CDR3 has 16 amino acids. The V end lost 2 bases, the J end lost 5 bases, and 17 bases lay between the germline ends. CDR3 residues: CASSYTFVASEDTQYF. In nucleotides, the CDR3 is TGTGCCAGCAGTTACACGTTTGTGGCTAGCGAAGATACGCAGTATTTT.

In this sample, this clone turned up once. The chain has TRBV28 and TRBJ2-7; 7 bases fit TRBD1. The CDR3 totals 15 residues. The trim removed 5 bases at V and 3 bases at J, leaving 10 bases unmatched. Germline V lookup: CDR1 MDHEN, CDR2 SYDVKM. The CDR3 nucleotides are TGTGCCAGCAGTCCGCAGGGGGTTGTCCTCTACGAGCAGTACTTC. This encodes CASSPQGVVLYEQYF. Looking up the rest from reference TRBV28 and TRBJ2-7 gives the full variable domain: DVKVTQSSRYLVKRTGEKVFLECVQDMDHENMFWYRQDPGLGLRLIYFSYDVKMKEKGDIPEGYSVSREKKERFSLILESASTNQTSMYLCASSPQGVVLYEQYFGPGTRLTVT.

V usage is TRBV27 and J usage is TRBJ1-5; 8 bases are a match to TRBD1. The germline CDR1 and CDR2 sequences are MNHEY and SMNVEV (reference sequence). CDR3 length: 15 amino acids. The V gene end was trimmed by 2 bases and the J gene end by 7 bases; junction bases not matched to a gene: 7. The CDR3 is CASSLRAGGGQPQHF. The CDR3 DNA reads as TGTGCCAGCAGTTTACGAGCAGGGGGCGGGCAGCCCCAGCATTTT.

The chain links TRBV6-5 to TRBJ2-7; 7 nucleotides line up with TRBD1. The CDR3 is 13 residues long. CDR1 is MNHEY, CDR2 SVGAGI, per germline. After removal of 6 bases from V and 1 base from J, the junction contained 3 bases not matched to a gene. CDR3 in DNA: TGTGCCAGCAGAGGGACAGCTTCCTACGAGCAGTACTTC. Its translation is CASRGTASYEQYF.

This chain joins TRBV27 and TRBJ2-2; 12 nucleotides agree with TRBD2. Trimming removed 3 bases from V and 6 bases from J; junction bases left unmatched: 5. The germline V gene has CDR1 MNHEY and CDR2 SMNVEV (reference sequence). This CDR3 comprises 16 residues. CDR3: CASSLMTSGSPGELFF. In DNA form, the CDR3 reads TGTGCCAGCAGTTTGATGACTAGCGGGAGTCCCGGGGAGCTGTTTTTT.

The genes are TRBV6-4 and TRBJ1-2, with 7 bases matching TRBD1. The CDR3 has 15 residues. The V gene end was trimmed by 6 bases and the J gene end by 4 bases; junction bases not matched to a gene: 11. Germline CDR1 reads MRHNA; CDR2 reads SNTAGT. The CDR3 loop is CASREYRDRLYGYTF. DNA of the CDR3: TGTGCCAGCAGGGAATACCGGGACAGACTCTATGGCTACACCTTC.

This chain connects TRBV5-1 to TRBJ2-5; D unclear. The CDR3 has 13 residues. Trimming cost V 4 bases and J 1 base, with 8 bases left between them. Germline CDR1 SGHRS, CDR2 YFSETQ. CDR3 in amino acids: CASSVRSQETQYF. For the CDR3, the DNA is TGCGCCAGCAGCGTCCGGAGCCAAGAGACCCAGTACTTC. The full variable domain, with the rest looked up from reference TRBV5-1 and TRBJ2-5, is KAGVTQTPRYLIKTRGQQVTLSCSPISGHRSVSWYQQTPGQGLQFLFEYFSETQRNKGNFPGRFSGRQFSNSRSEMNVSTLELGDSALYLCASSVRSQETQYFGPGTRLLVL.

The chain employs TRBV29-1 and TRBJ2-5, with D unclear. CDR3 length: 17 residues. CDR1 is SQVTM, CDR2 ANQGSEA, per germline. V lost 8 bases, J lost 0 bases, and 25 bases lay in between. The DNA for the CDR3 is TGCAGCTACCACAATCCGCTTGGGCAGACCTACCAAGAGACCCAGTACTTC. Its protein is CSYHNPLGQTYQETQYF. The full variable domain, completed using reference TRBV29-1 and TRBJ2-5, is SAVISQKPSRDICQRGTSLTIQCQVDSQVTMMFWYRQQPGQSLTLIATANQGSEATYESGFVIDKFPISRPNLTFSTLTVSNMSPEDSSIYLCSYHNPLGQTYQETQYFGPGTRLLVL.

This chain joins TRBV7-8 and TRBJ1-2, with D possibly matching TRBD1 (6 bases). V lost 5 bases, J lost 7 bases, and 17 bases lay in between. From germline, CDR1 is SGHVS and CDR2 FQNEAQ. This CDR3 has 14 amino acids. Here the CDR3 reads CASSLQGRRGGYTF. CDR3 sequence (DNA): TGTGCCAGCAGCCTTCAGGGGCGACGTGGTGGCTACACCTTC.

The genes are TRBV7-8 and TRBJ2-1; TRBD1 agrees at 10 bases. With 5 bases clipped from V and 5 bases from J, the junction kept 6 bases outside the gene matches. The CDR3 is 15 amino acids. Germline CDR1 and CDR2: SGHVS and FQNEAQ. CDR3 region: CASSRGTGVHNEQFF. CDR3 DNA sequence: TGTGCCAGCAGCCGCGGGACAGGGGTCCACAATGAGCAGTTCTTC.

CDR3 nucleotide sequence: TGTGCCAGCAGTTTAGGGGCCATTAATGAAAAACTGTTTTTT. Protein: CASSLGAINEKLFF. This rearrangement joins TRBV28 to TRBJ1-4; possibly TRBD1 for D (5 bases). The germline V gene has CDR1 MDHEN and CDR2 SYDVKM. Trimming cost V 2 bases and J 4 bases, with 8 bases left between them. This CDR3 comprises 14 residues.